Given below is one T cell receptor (beta chain) in context. The target antigen is unknown. Deletions cut 4 bases from V and 5 bases from J, with 11 bases between. Germline CDR1 SGDLS, CDR2 YYNGEE. The CDR3 has 13 amino acids. PCR employed 60 Vbeta and 13 Jbeta primers. Assay used: immunoSEQ multiplex PCR; TCRdb lists only in-frame clones, some missing. Here the sample spans some 130,000 clones, roughly 70% being singletons. This sample is drawn from a study of cytomegalovirus exposure and HLA in healthy donors. Study-level information: Early release data held 85 million or so unique TCRs from HLA-typed donors. Findings and caveats of the study: Later analysis demonstrated an association between a missense DCLRE1C variant and TCR beta V- and J-gene trimming.

Sequencing used PBMCs. The genes are TRBV9 and TRBJ2-3; TRBD1 is a possible D gene (6 bases). The TCR originated in a man aged 35-49 years in good health and CMV-seronegative. This CDR3 is CASSIQQGDTQYF. The CDR3 nucleotides read TGTGCCAGCAGCATCCAACAGGGAGATACGCAGTATTTT.